This TCR beta chain was documented in a study of cytomegalovirus exposure and HLA in healthy donors. Whole-study findings and limits: In vitro data verified a few CMV-associated chains as specific for CMV antigens.

Germline loops: CDR1 MNHNS, CDR2 SASEGT. V was cut by 4 bases and J by 2 bases, with 12 bases left in between. The CDR3 is 15 residues long. PCR primers comprised 60 Vbeta and 13 Jbeta primers. Clones were sequenced by immunoSEQ multiplex PCR, and TCRdb holds only the in-frame ones, with some missing. The sample yields roughly 160,000 clones, roughly 80% seen once. Concerning this clone: Antigen unknown.

The sequenced sample was PBMCs. The chain couples TRBV6-1 to TRBJ1-5; no clear D gene. The clonotype originates from a male donor in good health and CMV-seronegative. CDR3 sequence (DNA): TGTGCCAGCAGTGCCTTAGCGTGGGGCAATCAGCCCCAGCATTTT. Protein product: CASSALAWGNQPQHF.